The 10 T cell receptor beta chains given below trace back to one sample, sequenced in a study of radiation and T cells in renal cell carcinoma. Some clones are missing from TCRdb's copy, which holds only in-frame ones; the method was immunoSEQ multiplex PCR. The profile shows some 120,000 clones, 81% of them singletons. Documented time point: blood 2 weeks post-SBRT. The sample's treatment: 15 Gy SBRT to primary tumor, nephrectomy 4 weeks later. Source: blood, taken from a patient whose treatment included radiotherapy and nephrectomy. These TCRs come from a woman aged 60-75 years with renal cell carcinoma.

Here the CDR3 DNA reads TGCGCCAGCAGCTCCGGGACTAGCGGGGGGGTCACAGATACGCAGTATTTT. This encodes CASSSGTSGGVTDTQYF. The genes are TRBV5-1 and TRBJ2-3; 16 bases fit TRBD2. Germline trimming cut 3 bases from V and 2 bases from J; bases unmatched to any gene: 3. Germline V CDR1 and CDR2: SGHRS, YFSETQ. This CDR3 is 17 amino acids long.

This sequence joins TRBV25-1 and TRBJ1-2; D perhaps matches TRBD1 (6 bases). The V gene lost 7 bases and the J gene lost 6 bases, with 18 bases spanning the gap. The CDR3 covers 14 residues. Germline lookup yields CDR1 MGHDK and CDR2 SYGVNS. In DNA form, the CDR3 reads TGTGCCAGCACCCTCGGGGGGGCAGGGAATGGCTACACCTTC. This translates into CASTLGGAGNGYTF.

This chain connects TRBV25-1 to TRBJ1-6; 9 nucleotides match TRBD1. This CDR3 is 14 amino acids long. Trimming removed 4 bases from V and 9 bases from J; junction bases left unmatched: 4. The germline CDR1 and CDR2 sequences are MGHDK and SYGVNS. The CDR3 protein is CASSATGGASPLHF. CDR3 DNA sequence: TGTGCCAGCAGTGCCACAGGGGGCGCTTCACCCCTCCACTTT.

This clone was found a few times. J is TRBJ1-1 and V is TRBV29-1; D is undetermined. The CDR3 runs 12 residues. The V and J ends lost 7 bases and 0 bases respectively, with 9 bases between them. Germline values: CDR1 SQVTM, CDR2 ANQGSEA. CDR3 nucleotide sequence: TGCAGCGCGCAGCCAGTGAACACTGAAGCTTTCTTT. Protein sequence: CSAQPVNTEAFF.

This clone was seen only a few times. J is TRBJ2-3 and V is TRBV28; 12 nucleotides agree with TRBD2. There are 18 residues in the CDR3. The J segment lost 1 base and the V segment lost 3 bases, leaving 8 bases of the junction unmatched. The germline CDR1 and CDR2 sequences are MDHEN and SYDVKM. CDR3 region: CASSFPLRLAGGTDTQYF. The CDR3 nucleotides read TGTGCCAGCAGTTTTCCGTTACGACTAGCGGGGGGCACAGATACGCAGTATTTT.

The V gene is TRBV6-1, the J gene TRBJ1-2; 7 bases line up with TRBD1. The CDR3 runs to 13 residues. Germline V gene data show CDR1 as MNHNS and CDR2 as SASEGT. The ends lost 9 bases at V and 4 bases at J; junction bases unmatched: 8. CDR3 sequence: CASSTGAIYGYTF. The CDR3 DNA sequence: TGTGCCAGTTCAACAGGGGCGATCTATGGCTACACCTTC.

CDR3 protein: CASSGGTGISYEQYF. CDR3 in DNA: TGCGCCAGCAGCGGGGGGACAGGGATCTCCTACGAGCAGTACTTC. The rearrangement links TRBV5-1 to TRBJ2-7, with 9 positions matching TRBD1. CDR3 length equals 15 residues. The ends lost 4 bases at V and 0 bases at J; junction bases unmatched: 5. Looked up from germline, CDR1 is SGHRS and CDR2 is YFSETQ.

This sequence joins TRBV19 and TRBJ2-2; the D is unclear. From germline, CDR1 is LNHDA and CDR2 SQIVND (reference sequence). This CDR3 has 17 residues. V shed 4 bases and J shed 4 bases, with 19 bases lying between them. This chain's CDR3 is CASSKVQDLSSTGELFF. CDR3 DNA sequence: TGTGCCAGTAGTAAGGTCCAGGACCTAAGCTCCACCGGGGAGCTGTTTTTT.

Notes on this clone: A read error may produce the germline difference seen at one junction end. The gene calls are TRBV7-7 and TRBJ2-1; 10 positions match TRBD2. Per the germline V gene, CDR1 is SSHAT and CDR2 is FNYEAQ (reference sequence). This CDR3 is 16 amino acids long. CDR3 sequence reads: CASSPGPAGGYNEQFF. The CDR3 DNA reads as TGTGCTAGCAGCCCAGGACCAGCGGGAGGGTACAATGAGCAGTTCTTC.

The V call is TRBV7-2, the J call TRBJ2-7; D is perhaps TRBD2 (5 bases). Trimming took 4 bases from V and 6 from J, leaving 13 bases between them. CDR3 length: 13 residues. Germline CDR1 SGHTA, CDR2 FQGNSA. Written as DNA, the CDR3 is TGTGCCAGCAGCTCGGGAAACAGTGGCGAGCAGTACTTC. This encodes CASSSGNSGEQYF. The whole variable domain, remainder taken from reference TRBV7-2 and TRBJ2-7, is GAGVSQSPSNKVTEKGKDVELRCDPISGHTALYWYRQSLGQGLEFLIYFQGNSAPDKSGLPSDRFSAERTGGSVSTLTIQRTQQEDSAVYLCASSSGNSGEQYFGPGTRLTVT.